A selection of T cell receptor beta chains follows, all from one sample in a study of blood T cell repertoires in COVID-19. Sequencing was performed with immunoSEQ multiplex PCR; in TCRdb, only in-frame clones are kept and a portion is missing. The sample yields approximately 120,000 clones, just over 75% seen once. Sample: peripheral blood. The receptors come from a human donor in a cohort sampled during active COVID-19. The CDR3 runs from the conserved cysteine through the conserved F or W. A D gene is named only where the DNA matches it firmly. Clone size appears in some rows only: once, few, many, or a class for an expanded clone.

CDR3 protein: CASSELANEKLFF
CDR3 DNA: TGTGCCAGCAGTGAATTAGCTAATGAAAAACTGTTTTTT
D gene: NA
clone size: once
V gene: TRBV2
J gene: TRBJ1-4

CDR3 protein: CASSSPSRTSGQETQYF
CDR3 DNA: TGTGCCAGCAGCTCTCCTTCCCGGACTAGCGGACAAGAGACCCAGTACTTC
D gene: TRBD2
clone size: NA
V gene: TRBV7-9
J gene: TRBJ2-5

CDR3 protein: CASRPWDRGFSEAFF
CDR3 DNA: TGTGCCAGCCGACCCTGGGACAGGGGGTTCTCTGAAGCTTTCTTT
D gene: TRBD1
clone size: NA
V gene: TRBV27
J gene: TRBJ1-1

CDR3 protein: CATSSYGTRGSGPLHF
CDR3 DNA: TGTGCCACCAGCAGCTACGGGACCCGCGGGAGTGGACCCCTCCACTTT
D gene: NA
clone size: NA
V gene: TRBV15
J gene: TRBJ1-6

CDR3 protein: CASSLRDRGETQYF
CDR3 DNA: TGTGCCAGCAGCTTAAGGGACAGGGGAGAGACCCAGTACTTC
D gene: TRBD1
clone size: NA
V gene: TRBV11-2
J gene: TRBJ2-5

CDR3 protein: CASSPRTSGGAGELFF
CDR3 DNA: TGTGCCAGCAGTCCTCGGACTAGCGGGGGCGCCGGGGAGCTGTTTTTT
D gene: TRBD2
clone size: NA
V gene: TRBV27
J gene: TRBJ2-2

CDR3 protein: CASSAGIISGAKNIQYF
CDR3 DNA: TGTGCCAGCAGTGCCGGTATAATTAGTGGAGCCAAAAACATTCAGTACTTC
D gene: NA
clone size: NA
V gene: TRBV6-1
J gene: TRBJ2-4

CDR3 protein: CASSPGWTSGTYEQYF
CDR3 DNA: TGTGCCAGCTCACCCGGTTGGACTAGTGGCACTTACGAGCAGTACTTC
D gene: TRBD2
clone size: NA
V gene: TRBV18
J gene: TRBJ2-7

CDR3 protein: CASSVPGTASSGNTIYF
CDR3 DNA: TGTGCCAGCAGTGTTCCCGGGACAGCAAGCTCTGGAAACACCATATATTTT
D gene: TRBD1
clone size: NA
V gene: TRBV6-4
J gene: TRBJ1-3

CDR3 protein: CASSHIRNDRVKDEQFF
CDR3 DNA: TGTGCCAGCAGCCATATTCGTAACGACAGGGTCAAGGATGAGCAGTTCTTC
D gene: TRBD1
clone size: few
V gene: TRBV27
J gene: TRBJ2-1

CDR3 protein: CASSQGQQGPYEQYF
CDR3 DNA: TGTGCCAGCAGCCAAGGTCAACAGGGCCCCTACGAGCAGTACTTC
D gene: NA
clone size: NA
V gene: TRBV14
J gene: TRBJ2-7

CDR3 protein: CASRLGQGVYNSPLHF
CDR3 DNA: TGTGCCAGCAGACTTGGACAGGGGGTCTATAATTCACCCCTCCACTTT
D gene: TRBD1
clone size: NA
V gene: TRBV28
J gene: TRBJ1-6

CDR3 protein: CASSAQGIGNQPQHF
CDR3 DNA: TGTGCCAGTAGTGCCCAGGGTATAGGCAATCAGCCCCAGCATTTT
D gene: NA
clone size: few
V gene: TRBV19
J gene: TRBJ1-5

CDR3 protein: CASSLDSRGYTF
CDR3 DNA: TGTGCCAGCAGCTTAGACTCGAGAGGCTACACCTTC
D gene: NA
clone size: NA
V gene: TRBV7-9
J gene: TRBJ1-2

CDR3 protein: CASSYKSSTGNTIYF
CDR3 DNA: TGTGCCAGCAGTTACAAAAGTAGTACTGGAAACACCATATATTTT
D gene: NA
clone size: once
V gene: TRBV6-6
J gene: TRBJ1-3

CDR3 protein: CASSLARTSGAPDTQYF
CDR3 DNA: TGTGCCAGCAGCTTGGCCAGGACTAGCGGGGCCCCAGATACGCAGTATTTT
D gene: TRBD2
clone size: NA
V gene: TRBV5-8
J gene: TRBJ2-3

CDR3 protein: CASSLGPAAVSYEQYF
CDR3 DNA: TGTGCCAGCAGCTTGGGGCCAGCGGCAGTCTCCTACGAGCAGTACTTC
D gene: NA
clone size: NA
V gene: TRBV5-6
J gene: TRBJ2-7

CDR3 protein: CASSLGLHSTDTQYF
CDR3 DNA: TGTGCCAGCAGCTTAGGACTACACTCCACAGATACGCAGTATTTT
D gene: NA
clone size: NA
V gene: TRBV11-2
J gene: TRBJ2-3

CDR3 protein: CASSLAATVTEAFF
CDR3 DNA: TGCGCCAGCAGCCTCGCGGCGACGGTCACTGAAGCTTTCTTT
D gene: NA
clone size: NA
V gene: TRBV5-1
J gene: TRBJ1-1

CDR3 protein: CASSAWDRGTGNTIYF
CDR3 DNA: TGTGCCAGCAGTGCCTGGGACAGGGGAACTGGAAACACCATATATTTT
D gene: TRBD1
clone size: NA
V gene: TRBV2
J gene: TRBJ1-3

CDR3 protein: CAWSVRRAEDEKLFF
CDR3 DNA: TGTGCCTGGAGTGTACGGAGGGCGGAGGATGAAAAACTGTTTTTT
D gene: NA
clone size: NA
V gene: TRBV30
J gene: TRBJ1-4

CDR3 protein: CASSRSSGNTIYF
CDR3 DNA: TGTGCCAGCAGTCGTTCCTCTGGAAACACCATATATTTT
D gene: NA
clone size: NA
V gene: TRBV6-5
J gene: TRBJ1-3

CDR3 protein: CASSFAPQASNVLTF
CDR3 DNA: TGTGCCAGCAGTTTCGCGCCTCAGGCGTCCAACGTCCTGACTTTC
D gene: NA
clone size: few
V gene: TRBV27
J gene: TRBJ2-6

CDR3 protein: CASSPTTRAAFF
CDR3 DNA: TGTGCCAGCAGCCCCACTACCAGGGCAGCTTTCTTT
D gene: NA
clone size: NA
V gene: TRBV3-1/TRBV3-2
J gene: TRBJ1-1

CDR3 protein: CASSEGTGVTEAFF
CDR3 DNA: TGCGCCAGCAGCGAGGGGACAGGGGTCACTGAAGCTTTCTTT
D gene: TRBD1
clone size: NA
V gene: TRBV5-1
J gene: TRBJ1-1

CDR3 protein: CATSRGFSSPLHF
CDR3 DNA: TGTGCCACCAGCAGAGGATTTAGTTCACCCCTCCACTTT
D gene: NA
clone size: NA
V gene: TRBV15
J gene: TRBJ1-6

CDR3 protein: CASSLGTSEAGGRNTGELFF
CDR3 DNA: TGTGCCAGCAGCCTGGGGACTTCGGAAGCGGGGGGGCGTAACACCGGGGAGCTGTTTTTT
D gene: NA
clone size: NA
V gene: TRBV21-1
J gene: TRBJ2-2

CDR3 protein: CASSRRGGQGTYEQYF
CDR3 DNA: TGTGCCAGCAGCCGAAGGGGGGGCCAGGGCACCTACGAGCAGTACTTC
D gene: NA
clone size: once
V gene: TRBV21-1
J gene: TRBJ2-7

CDR3 protein: CASSLGYSSYGYTF
CDR3 DNA: TGTGCCAGCAGCTTAGGGTACAGTTCCTATGGCTACACCTTC
D gene: NA
clone size: NA
V gene: TRBV11-2
J gene: TRBJ1-2

CDR3 protein: CARQSGGYTF
CDR3 DNA: TGTGCCAGACAGTCAGGAGGCTACACCTTC
D gene: NA
clone size: NA
V gene: TRBV2
J gene: TRBJ1-2

CDR3 protein: CASSQAAGPYNSPLHF
CDR3 DNA: TGCGCCAGCAGCCAGGCCGCGGGACCCTATAATTCACCCCTCCACTTT
D gene: NA
clone size: NA
V gene: TRBV4-1
J gene: TRBJ1-6

CDR3 protein: CASSQVLAGVSGANVLTF
CDR3 DNA: TGCGCCAGCAGCCAAGTCCTAGCGGGGGTTTCTGGGGCCAACGTCCTGACTTTC
D gene: TRBD2
clone size: NA
V gene: TRBV4-1
J gene: TRBJ2-6

CDR3 protein: CASSYGSGSNQPQHF
CDR3 DNA: TGTGCCAGCAGTTACGGGTCAGGCAGCAATCAGCCCCAGCATTTT
D gene: NA
clone size: NA
V gene: TRBV6-5
J gene: TRBJ1-5

CDR3 protein: CASSSNYEQYF
CDR3 DNA: TGTGCCAGCAGTTCCAACTACGAGCAGTACTTC
D gene: NA
clone size: NA
V gene: TRBV28
J gene: TRBJ2-7

CDR3 protein: CASRAAGTYEQYF
CDR3 DNA: TGTGCCAGCAGGGCAGCAGGTACCTACGAGCAGTACTTC
D gene: NA
clone size: once
V gene: TRBV6-5
J gene: TRBJ2-7

CDR3 protein: CASSYYPGQGFGNQPQHF
CDR3 DNA: TGTGCCAGCAGTTATTATCCGGGACAGGGGTTTGGCAATCAGCCCCAGCATTTT
D gene: TRBD1
clone size: NA
V gene: TRBV6-2/TRBV6-3
J gene: TRBJ1-5

CDR3 protein: CASSLGGVGANVLTF
CDR3 DNA: TGTGCCAGCTCACTGGGAGGGGTCGGGGCCAACGTCCTGACTTTC
D gene: TRBD2
clone size: few
V gene: TRBV18
J gene: TRBJ2-6

CDR3 protein: CASSSGTSGGLVTDTQYF
CDR3 DNA: TGTGCCAGCAGCTCAGGGACTAGCGGGGGTCTGGTGACAGATACGCAGTATTTT
D gene: TRBD2
clone size: NA
V gene: TRBV5-4
J gene: TRBJ2-3

CDR3 protein: CATSDVGRDYGYTF
CDR3 DNA: TGTGCCACCAGTGATGTGGGCAGAGACTATGGCTACACCTTC
D gene: NA
clone size: NA
V gene: TRBV24-1
J gene: TRBJ1-2